The 29 T cell receptor beta chains in this list originate from one sample, sequenced in a study of cytomegalovirus exposure and HLA in healthy donors (dated by TCRdb to between 2016 and 2019). Library prep was done by the immunoSEQ multiplex PCR assay. TCRdb took over this immuneACCESS table, retaining in-frame rearrangements with V and J assigned. Such tables are incomplete; in checked studies, under half of the missing clones stem from an unresolved V gene, and the remainder is unexplained. The sample table records hundreds of thousands of clones; over 75% of these occur just once. The top ten hold 2% of the sample. Sequenced material: PBMCs. The receptors come from a woman under 30 in good health and CMV-seropositive.

This clone was found once. The CDR3 here is CAISVDGLEAFF. The DNA for the CDR3 is TGTGCCATCAGTGTTGACGGACTTGAAGCTTTCTTT. The chain has TRBV10-3 and TRBJ1-1; D remains ambiguous. Per the germline V gene, CDR1 is ENHRY and CDR2 is SYGVKD. The CDR3 totals 12 residues. V was clipped by 4 bases and J by 7 bases, with 10 bases between them.

The genes are TRBV9 and TRBJ2-1, with 8 bases lining up with TRBD2. Germline V gives CDR1 SGDLS, CDR2 YYNGEE. V trimming: 6 bases; J trimming: 4 bases; junction bases outside the gene matches: 12. This CDR3 is 16 amino acids long. In nucleotides, the CDR3 is TGTGCCAGCACCGAAACGAACGGGGGGGCTTACAATGAGCAGTTCTTC. Translating it yields CASTETNGGAYNEQFF.

The rearrangement joins TRBV4-1 to TRBJ1-3, with D perhaps TRBD1 (6 bases). V dropped 1 base and J dropped 0 bases, with 13 bases sitting between them. This CDR3 has 17 residues. CDR1 is MGHRA and CDR2 is YSYEKL in the germline V gene. The CDR3 DNA sequence: TGCGCCAGCAGCCAAGTTACCAGGGGAAGCTCTGGAAACACCATATATTTT. It translates to CASSQVTRGSSGNTIYF.

This chain links TRBV9 with TRBJ2-3, with D maybe TRBD1 (5 bases). From germline, CDR1 is SGDLS and CDR2 YYNGEE. The CDR3 length is 15 residues. With 0 bases removed from V and 1 base from J, the gap between germline ends came to 9 bases. The CDR3 DNA reads as TGTGCCAGCAGCGTAGGACAGACCGGCACAGATACGCAGTATTTT. Its protein product is CASSVGQTGTDTQYF.

The chain has TRBV18 and TRBJ2-2, with D perhaps matching TRBD2 (5 bases). The V end lost 1 base, the J end lost 5 bases, and 11 bases lay between the germline ends. The germline V gene has CDR1 KGHSH and CDR2 LQKENI. This CDR3 has 15 amino acids. DNA of the CDR3: TGTGCCAGCTCACCACAAGGAAGAGGGACCGGGGAGCTGTTTTTT. Amino acids: CASSPQGRGTGELFF.

The J gene is TRBJ1-1, the V gene TRBV5-1; no clear D. The V end lost 4 bases, the J end lost 4 bases, and 17 bases lay between the germline ends. Germline loops: CDR1 SGHRS, CDR2 YFSETQ. The CDR3 length is 15 residues. In DNA form, the CDR3 reads TGCGCCAGCAGCCCCGCGCGCGCCCCGGGCACTGAAGCTTTCTTT. Translated: CASSPARAPGTEAFF.

V and J are TRBV6-5 and TRBJ1-2; a possible D gene is TRBD1 (5 bases). CDR1 and CDR2 (germline): MNHEY, SVGAGI. This CDR3 comprises 13 residues. V was clipped by 5 bases and J by 3 bases, with 10 bases between them. The CDR3 DNA reads TGTGCCAGCAGTCCAGGGAGGGACTATGGCTACACCTTC. Its translation is CASSPGRDYGYTF.

The chain uses TRBV7-9 and TRBJ2-5; TRBD1 agrees at 9 bases. V lost 5 bases and J lost 5; bases outside the gene matches: 12. This CDR3 spans 16 amino acids. Looked up from germline, CDR1 is SEHNR and CDR2 is FQNEAQ (reference sequence). The CDR3 is CASSQEAGQGRETQYF. The CDR3 coding sequence is TGTGCCAGCAGCCAAGAAGCGGGACAGGGACGCGAGACCCAGTACTTC.

The V gene is TRBV14, the J gene TRBJ2-7, with D tentatively TRBD1 (6 bases). Germline V gene sequence: CDR1 SGHDN, CDR2 FVKESK. The V end was cut by 1 base, the J end by 9 bases, with 10 bases between. This CDR3 spans 12 amino acids. This CDR3 is CASSQVWTVQYF. The CDR3 nucleotides are TGTGCCAGCAGCCAAGTATGGACAGTGCAGTACTTC.

The chain joins TRBV11-2 to TRBJ2-1; D unclear. The CDR3 extends over 14 amino acids. Trimming removed 0 bases from V and 8 bases from J, with 11 bases in between. From germline, CDR1 is SGHAT and CDR2 FQNNGV. In nucleotides, the CDR3 is TGTGCCAGCAGCTTAGATAGAGGAGATTATGAGCAGTTCTTC. Residues: CASSLDRGDYEQFF.

This rearrangement joins TRBV4-1 to TRBJ1-1, with a weak D call TRBD1 (6 bases). The V end lost 5 bases, the J end lost 7 bases, and 14 bases lay between the germline ends. Per the germline V gene, CDR1 is MGHRA and CDR2 is YSYEKL. The CDR3 sequence is 13 residues long. The CDR3 DNA follows: TGCGCCAGCAGCTACAGGGAAGGGGTTGAAGCTTTCTTT. Translating it yields CASSYREGVEAFF.

This rearrangement joins TRBV5-1 to TRBJ1-2; D is possibly TRBD1 (5 bases). Germline CDR1 is SGHRS and CDR2 is YFSETQ. The CDR3 runs to 14 residues. Deletions cut 2 bases from V and 7 bases from J, with 15 bases between. CDR3: CASSFRGEVFGYTF. The CDR3 DNA follows: TGCGCCAGCAGCTTTCGGGGGGAGGTTTTTGGCTACACCTTC.

The chain uses TRBV7-2 and TRBJ2-5, with D uncertain. Trimming removed 5 bases at V and 4 bases at J, with 11 bases between. The CDR3 is made up of 13 amino acids. Germline loops: CDR1 SGHTA, CDR2 FQGNSA. The CDR3 nucleotides are TGTGCCAGCAGCCCCCGGGTTAGAGAGACCCAGTACTTC. Translated: CASSPRVRETQYF.

V and J are TRBV19 and TRBJ2-2; D is perhaps TRBD2 (5 bases). CDR1 and CDR2 from the germline V gene are LNHDA and SQIVND (reference sequence). This CDR3 comprises 12 residues. Trimming shortened V by 8 bases and J by 7 bases, and 11 bases separated the two germline ends. DNA of the CDR3: TGTGCCAGTCGACCGGGGTTCGGGGAGCTGTTTTTT. This encodes CASRPGFGELFF.

On this clone: Other DNA variants within this sample encode the same CDR3. This sequence joins TRBV27 and TRBJ2-7, with D possibly TRBD1 on 5 matching bases. Germline V CDR1 and CDR2: MNHEY, SMNVEV (reference sequence). Trimming stripped 3 bases from V and 4 bases from J, with 10 bases between. The CDR3 consists of 13 residues. The CDR3, as DNA: TGTGCCAGCAGTTTCGGGCAGGGTTACGAGCAGTACTTC. This encodes CASSFGQGYEQYF.

The V call is TRBV6-5, the J call TRBJ1-2; D may be TRBD1 (5 bases). Per germline, CDR1 MNHEY and CDR2 SVGAGI. V lost 2 bases and J 8 bases, leaving 15 bases between the germline ends. The CDR3 has 14 residues. CDR3 DNA: TGTGCCAGCAGTTACGGGCAGGGAACAGGAGGCTACACCTTC. As protein: CASSYGQGTGGYTF.

This chain joins TRBV5-4 and TRBJ2-6; D not certain. V lost 3 bases, J lost 0 bases, and 7 bases lay in between. The CDR3 loop spans 15 amino acids. Germline V gene sequence: CDR1 SGHNT, CDR2 YYREEE (reference sequence). Here the CDR3 reads CASSSPISGANVLTF. The CDR3 DNA reads as TGTGCCAGCAGCTCCCCTATCTCTGGGGCCAACGTCCTGACTTTC. Supplemented by reference TRBV5-4 and TRBJ2-6, the full variable domain reads ETGVTQSPTHLIKTRGQQVTLRCSSQSGHNTVSWYQQALGQGPQFIFQYYREEENGRGNFPPRFSGLQFPNYSSELNVNALELDDSALYLCASSSPISGANVLTFGAGSRLTVL.

V is TRBV28 and J is TRBJ2-7; D is undetermined. CDR1 is MDHEN, CDR2 SYDVKM, per germline. The length of the CDR3 is 13 residues. V was shortened by 2 bases and J by 1 base, with 6 bases between the two germline ends. Written as DNA, the CDR3 is TGTGCCAGCAGTTTAAACGAGTCCTACGAGCAGTACTTC. It translates to CASSLNESYEQYF.

The rearrangement links TRBV7-9 to TRBJ2-1; 12 positions match TRBD2. Germline trimming cut 2 bases from V and 11 bases from J; bases unmatched to any gene: 7. Germline CDR1 SEHNR, CDR2 FQNEAQ (reference sequence). The CDR3 has 15 amino acids. The CDR3 sequence is CASSLSGLAGSQQFF. The CDR3 region has the DNA TGTGCCAGCAGCTTAAGTGGACTAGCGGGATCCCAGCAGTTCTTC.

The genes are TRBV19 and TRBJ1-1; 7 bases agree with TRBD1. The germline CDR1 and CDR2 sequences are LNHDA and SQIVND (reference sequence). V lost 5 bases and J lost 5; bases outside the gene matches: 5. The CDR3 totals 13 residues. The chain's CDR3 is CASSGRGQTEAFF. CDR3 nucleotide sequence: TGTGCCAGTAGTGGACGGGGACAGACTGAAGCTTTCTTT.

The chain employs TRBV11-3 and TRBJ2-7; 9 bases fit TRBD2. In germline, CDR1 is SGHNT, CDR2 YENEEA. The CDR3 is 14 residues long. Unmatched junction bases numbered 5, after V lost 5 bases and J lost 3 bases. CDR3 nucleotide sequence: TGTGCCAGCAGCATCGGTAGCGGGAGCTACGAGCAGTACTTC. Amino acid sequence: CASSIGSGSYEQYF.

This clone was seen only a few times. This chain connects TRBV11-2 to TRBJ1-1; 11 bases align to TRBD1. With 5 bases clipped from V and 5 bases from J, the junction kept 7 bases outside the gene matches. The CDR3 spans 15 residues. Germline V CDR1 and CDR2: SGHAT, FQNNGV. CDR3 in DNA: TGTGCCAGCAGCCCCGGACAGGGGGCAGCGACTGAAGCTTTCTTT. Its translation is CASSPGQGAATEAFF.

On this clone itself: The sample has other DNA sequences that encode this CDR3 too. The chain recombines TRBV5-1 with TRBJ2-5, with a weak D call TRBD1 (6 bases). CDR3 length equals 13 residues. Germline CDR1 is SGHRS and CDR2 is YFSETQ. V shed 2 bases and J shed 2 bases, with 7 bases lying between them. In DNA form, the CDR3 reads TGCGCCAGCAGCTTACAGGGTCAAGAGACCCAGTACTTC. Its translation: CASSLQGQETQYF.

The CDR3 protein is CASSLGGGTANNEQFF. CDR3 DNA: TGTGCCAGCAGCTTGGGGGGCGGGACGGCCAACAATGAGCAGTTCTTC. The V and J genes are TRBV5-4 and TRBJ2-1; D possibly corresponds to TRBD2 (6 bases). From germline, CDR1 is SGHNT and CDR2 YYREEE (reference sequence). The V end lost 0 bases, the J end lost 5 bases, and 15 bases lay between the germline ends. The CDR3 is made up of 16 amino acids.

This chain uses TRBV19 with TRBJ2-1, with D maybe TRBD2 (6 bases). The V gene lost 6 bases and the J gene lost 0 bases, with 6 bases spanning the gap. CDR1 and CDR2 (germline): LNHDA, SQIVND (reference sequence). This CDR3 contains 13 residues. The CDR3, as DNA: TGTGCCAGTAGCGGGAGCTCCTACAATGAGCAGTTCTTC. It yields the protein CASSGSSYNEQFF.

The chain combines TRBV28 with TRBJ2-7, with D hard to call. The germline gives CDR1 MDHEN, CDR2 SYDVKM. V was cut by 5 bases and J by 2 bases, with 13 bases left in between. The CDR3 runs 14 residues. In DNA form, the CDR3 reads TGTGCCAGCAGTCCGACATCAGACGCCTACGAGCAGTACTTC. Translation: CASSPTSDAYEQYF.

This clone was seen just once. This chain joins TRBV6-5 and TRBJ2-1, with 9 bases fitting TRBD1. The CDR3 consists of 11 residues. The V gene's germline CDR1 is MNHEY and CDR2 SVGAGI. The V and J ends lost 7 bases and 14 bases, in that order; junction bases with no gene match: 6. CDR3 amino acids: CASMDRGREFF. CDR3 DNA: TGTGCCAGCATGGACAGGGGTCGGGAGTTCTTC.

The rearrangement joins TRBV4-1 to TRBJ1-5; D remains ambiguous. The CDR3 is made up of 16 amino acids. Germline V gene data show CDR1 as MGHRA and CDR2 as YSYEKL. V was clipped by 4 bases and J by 0 bases, with 13 bases between them. This chain's CDR3 is CASSPTTLYSNQPQHF. In DNA form, the CDR3 reads TGCGCCAGCAGCCCTACGACACTTTATAGCAATCAGCCCCAGCATTTT.

The chain employs TRBV11-2 and TRBJ2-7, with 9 nucleotides matching TRBD1. The V and J ends lost 5 bases and 3 bases, in that order; junction bases with no gene match: 8. This CDR3 region has 15 residues. From germline, CDR1 is SGHAT and CDR2 FQNNGV. The CDR3 loop reads CASSAPPGQGYEQYF. The CDR3 DNA sequence: TGTGCCAGCAGCGCGCCACCGGGACAGGGCTACGAGCAGTACTTC.